The sequence of this T cell receptor beta chain was determined in a study of cytomegalovirus exposure and HLA in healthy donors. About this clone: Its specificity is not known.

Study observations and caveats: An ancestry cluster, one associated with Asian ancestry, reportedly showed fewer N-insertions than the approximately 670-donor mean in a later analysis. It emerged from a later analysis that several of the most significant clusters appeared to be linked to common viral pathogens. A missense DCLRE1C variant was associated with V- and J-gene trimming of TCR beta chains in a later analysis, and an independent cohort replicated the association.

Vbeta (60) and Jbeta (13) primers were used in the PCR. Some clones are missing from TCRdb's copy, which holds only in-frame ones; the method was immunoSEQ multiplex PCR. The table includes around 150,000 clones, around 79% detected once. The TCR comes from a woman in her forties or fifties in good health and CMV-seropositive. Sequenced sample: PBMCs.

The CDR3 sequence: CASSFLGHDGYTF. The CDR3 coding sequence is TGTGCCAGCAGTTTCCTGGGGCACGATGGCTACACCTTC. V and J are TRBV27 and TRBJ1-2; tentatively, D is TRBD1 (5 bases). The CDR3 loop spans 13 amino acids. Between the trimmed V and J ends, which lost 3 bases and 6 bases, there was a span of 11 bases. CDR1 and CDR2 (germline): MNHEY, SMNVEV (reference sequence).